This T cell receptor (beta chain) was sequenced for a study of blood T cell repertoires in COVID-19. In the study overall: COVID-19 samples, acute and convalescent, were from the United States, Italy and Spain. The analysed material was cDNA or gDNA that came from T cells, B-cell-depleted T cells, or PBMCs.

Original processing notes: Reference gene primer amplification gave nucleated cell count estimates. Profiled with immunoSEQ multiplex PCR; TCRdb holds only in-frame clones, not every one. The V and J calls and clone size come from that table; D and trimming were worked out from the DNA. The table has about 110,000 clones, over 80% seen once. V was trimmed by 7 bases and J by 5 bases, leaving 16 bases between them. The length of the CDR3 is 14 residues. CDR1 is SGHAT, CDR2 FQDESV, per germline (reference sequence). Sample: peripheral blood. The TCR sequence derives from a woman between 70 and 85 years old with acute or convalescent COVID-19. This chain connects TRBV11-1 to TRBJ2-3; weak D call: TRBD2 (6 bases). The CDR3 nucleotides read TGTGCCAGCACCCTCGGAGGGGCTGGAGATACGCAGTATTTT. Amino acids: CASTLGGAGDTQYF.